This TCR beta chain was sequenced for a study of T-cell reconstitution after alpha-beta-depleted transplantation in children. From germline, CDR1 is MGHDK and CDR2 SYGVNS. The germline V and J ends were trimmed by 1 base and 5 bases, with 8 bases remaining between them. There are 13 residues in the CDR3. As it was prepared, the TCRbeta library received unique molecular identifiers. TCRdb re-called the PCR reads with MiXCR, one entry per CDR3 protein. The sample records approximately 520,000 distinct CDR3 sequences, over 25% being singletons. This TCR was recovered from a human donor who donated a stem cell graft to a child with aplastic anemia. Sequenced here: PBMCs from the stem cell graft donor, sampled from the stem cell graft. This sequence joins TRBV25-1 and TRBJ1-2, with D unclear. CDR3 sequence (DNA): TGTGCCAGCAGTGAATTCAGTGATTATGGCTACACCTTC. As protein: CASSEFSDYGYTF.